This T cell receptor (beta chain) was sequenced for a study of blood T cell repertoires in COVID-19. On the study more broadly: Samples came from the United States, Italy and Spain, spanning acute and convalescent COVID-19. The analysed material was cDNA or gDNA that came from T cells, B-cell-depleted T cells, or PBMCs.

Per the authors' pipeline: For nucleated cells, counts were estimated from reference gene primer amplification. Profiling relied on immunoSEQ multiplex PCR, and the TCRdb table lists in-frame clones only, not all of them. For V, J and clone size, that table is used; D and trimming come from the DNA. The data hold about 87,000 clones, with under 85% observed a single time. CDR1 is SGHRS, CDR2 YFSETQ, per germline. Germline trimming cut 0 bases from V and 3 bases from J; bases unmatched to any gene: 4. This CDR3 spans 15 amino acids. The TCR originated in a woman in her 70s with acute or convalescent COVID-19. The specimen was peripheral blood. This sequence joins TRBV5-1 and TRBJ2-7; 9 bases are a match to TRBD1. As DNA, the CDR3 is TGCGCCAGCAGCTTGGTAACAGGGGGCAACTACGAGCAGTACTTC. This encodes CASSLVTGGNYEQYF. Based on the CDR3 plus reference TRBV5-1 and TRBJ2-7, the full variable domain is KAGVTQTPRYLIKTRGQQVTLSCSPISGHRSVSWYQQTPGQGLQFLFEYFSETQRNKGNFPGRFSGRQFSNSRSEMNVSTLELGDSALYLCASSLVTGGNYEQYFGPGTRLTVT.